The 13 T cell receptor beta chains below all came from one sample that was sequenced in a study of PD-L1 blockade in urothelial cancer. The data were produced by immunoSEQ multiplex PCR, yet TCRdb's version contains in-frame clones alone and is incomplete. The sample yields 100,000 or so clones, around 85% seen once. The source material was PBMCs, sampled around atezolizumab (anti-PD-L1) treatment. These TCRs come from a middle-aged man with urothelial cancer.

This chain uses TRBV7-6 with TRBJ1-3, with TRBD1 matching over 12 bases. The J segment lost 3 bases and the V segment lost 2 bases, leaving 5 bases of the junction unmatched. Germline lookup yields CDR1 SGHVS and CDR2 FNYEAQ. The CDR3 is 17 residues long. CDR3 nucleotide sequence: TGTGCCAGCAGCTTATTGGGACAGGGGGCTTTTGGAAACACCATATATTTT. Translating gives CASSLLGQGAFGNTIYF.

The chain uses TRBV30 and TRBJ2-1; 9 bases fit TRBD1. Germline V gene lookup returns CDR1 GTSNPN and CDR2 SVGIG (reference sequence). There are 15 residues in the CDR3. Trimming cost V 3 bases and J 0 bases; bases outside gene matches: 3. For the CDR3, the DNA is TGTGCCTGGAGGAGGACAGGGGTCTCCTACAATGAGCAGTTCTTC. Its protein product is CAWRRTGVSYNEQFF.

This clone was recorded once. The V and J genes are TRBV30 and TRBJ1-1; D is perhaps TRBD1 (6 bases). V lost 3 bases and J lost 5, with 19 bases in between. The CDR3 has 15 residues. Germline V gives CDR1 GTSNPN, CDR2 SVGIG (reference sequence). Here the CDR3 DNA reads TGTGCCTGGAGCCGTCCACAGGGACCAAGGACTGAAGCTTTCTTT. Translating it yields CAWSRPQGPRTEAFF.

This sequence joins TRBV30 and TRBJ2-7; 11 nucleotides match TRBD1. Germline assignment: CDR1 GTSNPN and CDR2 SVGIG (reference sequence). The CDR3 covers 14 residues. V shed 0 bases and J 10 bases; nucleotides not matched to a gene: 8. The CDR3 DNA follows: TGTGCCTGGAGTGTAACAGGACAGGGGGCGGGACAGTACTTC. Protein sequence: CAWSVTGQGAGQYF.

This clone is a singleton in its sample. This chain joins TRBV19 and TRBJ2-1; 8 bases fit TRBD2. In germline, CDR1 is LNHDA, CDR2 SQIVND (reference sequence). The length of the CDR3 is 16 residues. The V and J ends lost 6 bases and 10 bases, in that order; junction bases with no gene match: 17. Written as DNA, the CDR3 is TGTGCCAGTAGCCCCGGGAGGGGGAGATATCGAAGCGAGCAGTTCTTC. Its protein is CASSPGRGRYRSEQFF.

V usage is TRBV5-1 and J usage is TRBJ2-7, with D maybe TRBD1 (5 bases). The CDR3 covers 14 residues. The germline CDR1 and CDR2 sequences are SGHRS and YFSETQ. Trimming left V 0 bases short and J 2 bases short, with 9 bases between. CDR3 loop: CASSLAQGPYEQYF. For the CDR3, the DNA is TGCGCCAGCAGCTTGGCCCAGGGCCCCTACGAGCAGTACTTC.

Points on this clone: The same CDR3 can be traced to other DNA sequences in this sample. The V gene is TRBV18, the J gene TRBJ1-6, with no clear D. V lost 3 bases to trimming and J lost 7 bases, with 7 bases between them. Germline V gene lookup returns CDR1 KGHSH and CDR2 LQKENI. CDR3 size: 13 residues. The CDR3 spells CASSPGANSPLHF. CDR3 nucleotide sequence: TGTGCCAGCTCACCGGGAGCCAATTCACCCCTCCACTTT.

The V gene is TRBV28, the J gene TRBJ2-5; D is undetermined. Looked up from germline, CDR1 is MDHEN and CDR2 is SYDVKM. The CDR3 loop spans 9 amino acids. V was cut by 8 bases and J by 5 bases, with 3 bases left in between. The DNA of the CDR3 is TGTGCCAGCGGCGAGACCCAGTACTTC. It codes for CASGETQYF.

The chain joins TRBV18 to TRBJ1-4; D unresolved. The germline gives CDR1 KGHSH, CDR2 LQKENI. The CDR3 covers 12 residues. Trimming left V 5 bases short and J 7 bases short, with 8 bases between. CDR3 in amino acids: CASSGLAEKLFF. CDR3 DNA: TGTGCCAGCTCAGGTTTAGCTGAAAAACTGTTTTTT.

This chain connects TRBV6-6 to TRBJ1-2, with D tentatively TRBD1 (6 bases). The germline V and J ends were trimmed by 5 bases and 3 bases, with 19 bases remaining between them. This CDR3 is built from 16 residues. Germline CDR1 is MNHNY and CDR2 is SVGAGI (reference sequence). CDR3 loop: CASSRTRDIDDYGYTF. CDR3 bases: TGTGCCAGCAGTCGAACCCGGGACATTGACGACTATGGCTACACCTTC.

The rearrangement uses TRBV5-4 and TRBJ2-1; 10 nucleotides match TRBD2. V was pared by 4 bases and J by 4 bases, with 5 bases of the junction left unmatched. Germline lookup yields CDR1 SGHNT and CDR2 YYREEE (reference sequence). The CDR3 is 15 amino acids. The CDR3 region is CASSIGLAVYNEQFF. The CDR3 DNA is TGTGCCAGCAGCATCGGACTAGCGGTATACAATGAGCAGTTCTTC.

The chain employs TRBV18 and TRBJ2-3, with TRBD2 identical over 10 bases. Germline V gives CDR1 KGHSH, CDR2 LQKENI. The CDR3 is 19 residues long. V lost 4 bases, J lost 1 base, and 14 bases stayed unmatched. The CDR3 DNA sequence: TGTGCCAGCTCACGCTATAGGAGCGGGAGGGCCCCTGGCACAGATACGCAGTATTTT. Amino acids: CASSRYRSGRAPGTDTQYF.

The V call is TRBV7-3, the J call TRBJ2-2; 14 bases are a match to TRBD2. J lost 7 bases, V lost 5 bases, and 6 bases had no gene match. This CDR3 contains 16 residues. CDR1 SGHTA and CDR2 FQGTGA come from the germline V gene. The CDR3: CASSPRLAGGFGELFF. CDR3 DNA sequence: TGTGCCAGCAGCCCCCGACTAGCGGGAGGGTTCGGGGAGCTGTTTTTT.